This entry lists 8 T cell receptor beta chains sequenced from one sample in a study of blood T cells in healthy people across ages. Together with a sample-barcoded 5' primer, a J-beta primer mix was included in a second PCR lasting about 6 to 11 cycles. TCRdb used MiXCR to reprocess the 5' RACE reads, holding one entry per CDR3 protein. The table has over 1,500,000 distinct CDR3 sequences, roughly two fifths seen once. Input material: blood. These receptor sequences come from a human donor in good health.

The rearrangement uses TRBV20-1 and TRBJ2-3, with 16 bases identical to TRBD2. In germline, CDR1 is DFQATT, CDR2 SNEGSKA (reference sequence). The CDR3 extends over 19 amino acids. J lost 1 base, V lost 6 bases, and 13 bases had no gene match. This CDR3 reads CSALGTSGGAMYGTDTQYF. The CDR3 nucleotides are TGCAGTGCCCTCGGGACTAGCGGGGGGGCTATGTATGGCACAGATACGCAGTATTTT.

Here the CDR3 reads CSARRSGVTDTQYF. CDR3 nucleotide sequence: TGCAGTGCTAGAAGGAGCGGGGTGACAGATACGCAGTATTTT. The chain combines TRBV20-1 with TRBJ2-3, with 7 positions matching TRBD2. V gave up 2 bases and J gave up 3 bases; unmatched junction bases: 5. CDR3 size: 14 residues. Germline-derived CDR1 and CDR2 are DFQATT and SNEGSKA (reference sequence).

The chain is built from TRBV9 and TRBJ2-5; D not certain. Per germline, CDR1 SGDLS and CDR2 YYNGEE. V was shortened by 0 bases and J by 5 bases, with 11 bases between the two germline ends. This CDR3 is 14 amino acids long. The CDR3 here is CASSVGAVGETQYF. In nucleotides, the CDR3 is TGTGCCAGCAGCGTAGGGGCGGTAGGGGAGACCCAGTACTTC.

The gene calls are TRBV27 and TRBJ2-5, with 10 bases lining up with TRBD2. The CDR3 totals 16 residues. After removal of 3 bases from V and 4 bases from J, the junction contained 8 bases not matched to a gene. Germline CDR1 MNHEY, CDR2 SMNVEV (reference sequence). The CDR3 region has the DNA TGTGCCAGCAGTTTTCTTAGCGGGGGGCTTCCAGAGACCCAGTACTTC. Protein sequence: CASSFLSGGLPETQYF.

V gene TRBV7-2 combines with J gene TRBJ1-6, with 7 nucleotides matching TRBD1. The germline V gene encodes CDR1 SGHTA and CDR2 FQGNSA. This CDR3 contains 15 residues. The junction had 8 bases not matched to a gene; V was cut back by 5 bases and J by 7 bases. CDR3 nucleotides: TGTGCCAGCAGCCAAAGTGGGACAGTGAATTCACCCCTCCACTTT. Translating it yields CASSQSGTVNSPLHF.

The chain is built from TRBV29-1 and TRBJ2-1; TRBD1 might be the D (6 bases). Germline V gives CDR1 SQVTM, CDR2 ANQGSEA. V gave up 7 bases and J gave up 8 bases, with 18 bases separating them. This CDR3 has 13 residues. The CDR3 sequence: CSAAGDPGDEQFF. CDR3 in DNA: TGCAGCGCGGCAGGGGACCCCGGAGATGAGCAGTTCTTC.

This chain connects TRBV28 to TRBJ2-5; D possibly corresponds to TRBD1 (5 bases). Germline CDR1 is MDHEN and CDR2 is SYDVKM. This CDR3 spans 13 amino acids. V dropped 6 bases and J dropped 11 bases, with 19 bases sitting between them. The DNA of the CDR3 is TGTGCCAGCAGGCTACGAAAGGGGATTGAGCAGTACTTC. It codes for CASRLRKGIEQYF.

There are a few counts of this clonotype. This chain links TRBV6-5 with TRBJ1-5; weak D call: TRBD1 (6 bases). The germline V gene encodes CDR1 MNHEY and CDR2 SVGAGI. This CDR3 region has 13 residues. V lost 4 bases and J 9 bases, leaving 13 bases between the germline ends. CDR3 sequence: CASSSDRSGPQHF. For the CDR3, the DNA is TGTGCCAGCAGTTCCGACAGGTCCGGGCCCCAGCATTTT.